The clone carrying this T cell receptor beta chain was seen more than once but under ten times. The CDR3 length is 14 residues. Deletions cut 1 base from V and 2 bases from J, with 8 bases between. The germline V gene encodes CDR1 SGHTA and CDR2 FQGNSA. The sample comes from a study of blood T cell repertoires in COVID-19. Turning to the study itself: There were acute and convalescent COVID-19 samples, and they came from the United States, Italy and Spain. Sources were T cells, B-cell-depleted T cells, or PBMCs; the material itself was cDNA or gDNA.

Using immunoSEQ multiplex PCR, the repertoire was profiled, and TCRdb retains in-frame clones only, with some absent. This table has tens of thousands of clones, almost 80% appearing once. Sequenced: peripheral blood. This sequence was found in a man aged 55 to 70 with acute or convalescent COVID-19. The rearrangement uses TRBV7-2 and TRBJ1-2; D unclear. The chain's CDR3 is CASSLVLQNYGYTF. In DNA, the CDR3 is TGTGCCAGCAGCTTAGTTTTACAGAACTATGGCTACACCTTC.